This T cell receptor beta chain was retrieved from a study of blood T cell repertoires in COVID-19. Trimming cost V 0 bases and J 2 bases; bases outside gene matches: 11. CDR1 is LGHNA and CDR2 is YNFKEQ in the germline V gene. The CDR3 is made up of 19 amino acids. Data came from immunoSEQ multiplex PCR; TCRdb stores just in-frame clones and leaves some out. The sample lists 150,000 or so clones; roughly four fifths were seen once. The sequencing input was peripheral blood. The chain joins TRBV4-2 to TRBJ2-1; 9 bases align to TRBD2. The clonotype originates from a woman in her forties or fifties with active or convalescent COVID-19. The CDR3: CASSQEPRAGGSAYNEQFF. CDR3 coding DNA: TGTGCCAGCAGCCAAGAGCCGAGAGCGGGAGGTTCCGCCTACAATGAGCAGTTCTTC.